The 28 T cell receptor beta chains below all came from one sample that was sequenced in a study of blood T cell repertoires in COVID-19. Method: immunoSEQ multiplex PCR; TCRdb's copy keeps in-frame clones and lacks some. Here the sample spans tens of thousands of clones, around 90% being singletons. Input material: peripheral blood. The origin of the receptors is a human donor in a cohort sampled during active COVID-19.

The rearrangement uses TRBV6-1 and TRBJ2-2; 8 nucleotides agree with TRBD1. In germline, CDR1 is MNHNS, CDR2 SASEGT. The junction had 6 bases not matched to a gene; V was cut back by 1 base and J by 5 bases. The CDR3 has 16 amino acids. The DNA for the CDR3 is TGTGCCAGCAGTGAAGGCAGGGGGCTTGGGACCGGGGAGCTGTTTTTT. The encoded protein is CASSEGRGLGTGELFF.

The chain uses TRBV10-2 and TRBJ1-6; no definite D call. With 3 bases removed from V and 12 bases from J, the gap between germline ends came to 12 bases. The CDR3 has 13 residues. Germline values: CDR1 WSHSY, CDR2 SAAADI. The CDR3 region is CASSEQMDVPLHF. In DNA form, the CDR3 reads TGCGCCAGCAGTGAACAGATGGATGTACCCCTCCACTTT.

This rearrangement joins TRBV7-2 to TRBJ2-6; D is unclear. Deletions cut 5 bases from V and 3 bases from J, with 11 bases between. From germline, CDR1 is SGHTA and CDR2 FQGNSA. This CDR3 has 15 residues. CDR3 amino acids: CASSPGPGGANVLTF. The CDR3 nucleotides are TGTGCCAGCAGCCCTGGCCCGGGTGGGGCCAACGTCCTGACTTTC.

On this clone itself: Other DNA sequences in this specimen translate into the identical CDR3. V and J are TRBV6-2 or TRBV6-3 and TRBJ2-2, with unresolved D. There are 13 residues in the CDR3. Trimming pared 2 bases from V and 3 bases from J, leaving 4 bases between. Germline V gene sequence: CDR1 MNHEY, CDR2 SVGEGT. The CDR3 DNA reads TGTGCCAGCAGTTACACGGACACCGGGGAGCTGTTTTTT. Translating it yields CASSYTDTGELFF.

The chain's CDR3 is CASSVGGTAAYEQYF. In DNA, the CDR3 is TGTGCCAGCAGCGTAGGGGGGACAGCAGCCTACGAGCAGTACTTC. The gene calls are TRBV9 and TRBJ2-7; the match to TRBD1 covers 7 bases. V shed 0 bases, J shed 2 bases, and the junction held 5 bases outside the gene matches. The CDR3 runs to 15 residues. The V gene's germline CDR1 is SGDLS and CDR2 YYNGEE.

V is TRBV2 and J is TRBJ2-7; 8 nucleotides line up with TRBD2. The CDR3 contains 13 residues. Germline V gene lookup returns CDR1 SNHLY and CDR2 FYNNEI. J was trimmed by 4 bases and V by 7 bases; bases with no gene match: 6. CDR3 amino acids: CASTHGREYEQYF. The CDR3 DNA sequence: TGTGCCAGCACTCACGGGAGGGAGTACGAGCAGTACTTC.

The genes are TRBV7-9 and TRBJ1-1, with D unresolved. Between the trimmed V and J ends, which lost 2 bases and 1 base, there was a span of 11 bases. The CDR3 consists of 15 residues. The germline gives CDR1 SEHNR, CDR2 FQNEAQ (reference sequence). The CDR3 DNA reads TGTGCCAGCAGCTTATTCGAAGCAGGGAACACTGAAGCTTTCTTT. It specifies CASSLFEAGNTEAFF. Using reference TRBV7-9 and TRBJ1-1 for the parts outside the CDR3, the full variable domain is DTGVSQNPRHKITKRGQNVTFRCDPISEHNRLYWYRQTLGQGPEFLTYFQNEAQLEKSRLLSDRFSAERPKGSFSTLEIQRTEQGDSAMYLCASSLFEAGNTEAFFGQGTRLTVV.

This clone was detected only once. DNA of the CDR3: TGTGCCAGCAGCTTGGGATTACAGGGTGGCACTGAAGCTTTCTTT. Its translation: CASSLGLQGGTEAFF. The rearrangement links TRBV5-4 to TRBJ1-1; tentative D call: TRBD1 (6 bases). V shed 0 bases and J shed 4 bases, with 13 bases lying between them. This CDR3 spans 15 amino acids. Per germline, CDR1 SGHNT and CDR2 YYREEE (reference sequence).

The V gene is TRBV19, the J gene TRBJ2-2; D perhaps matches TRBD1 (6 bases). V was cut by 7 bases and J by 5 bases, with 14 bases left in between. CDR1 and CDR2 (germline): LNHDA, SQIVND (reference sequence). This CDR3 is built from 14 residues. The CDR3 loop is CASNTGPGTGELFF. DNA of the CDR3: TGTGCCAGTAACACAGGGCCGGGTACCGGGGAGCTGTTTTTT.

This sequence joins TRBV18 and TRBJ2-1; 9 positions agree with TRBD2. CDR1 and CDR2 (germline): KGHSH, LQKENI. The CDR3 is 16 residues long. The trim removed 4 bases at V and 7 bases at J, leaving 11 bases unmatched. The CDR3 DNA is TGTGCCAGCTCACTCACGACGTCTAGCGGGACTAATGAGCAGTTCTTC. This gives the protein CASSLTTSSGTNEQFF.

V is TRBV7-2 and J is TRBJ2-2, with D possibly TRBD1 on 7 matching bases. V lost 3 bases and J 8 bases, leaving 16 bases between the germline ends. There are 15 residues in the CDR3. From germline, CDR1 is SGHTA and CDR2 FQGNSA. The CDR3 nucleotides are TGTGCCAGCAGCTTGAGGGCAGGGGGGTCGGGGGAGCTGTTTTTT. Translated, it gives CASSLRAGGSGELFF.

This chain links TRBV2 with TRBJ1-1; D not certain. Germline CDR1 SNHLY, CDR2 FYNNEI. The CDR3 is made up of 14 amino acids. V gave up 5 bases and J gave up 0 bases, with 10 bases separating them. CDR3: CASSTENMNTEAFF. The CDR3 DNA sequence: TGTGCCAGCAGTACAGAAAACATGAACACTGAAGCTTTCTTT.

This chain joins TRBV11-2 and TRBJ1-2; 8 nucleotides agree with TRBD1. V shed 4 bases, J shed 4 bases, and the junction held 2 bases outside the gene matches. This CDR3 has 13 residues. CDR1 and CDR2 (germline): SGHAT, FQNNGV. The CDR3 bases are TGTGCCAGCAGCTCGGGACAGGTCTATGGCTACACCTTC. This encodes CASSSGQVYGYTF.

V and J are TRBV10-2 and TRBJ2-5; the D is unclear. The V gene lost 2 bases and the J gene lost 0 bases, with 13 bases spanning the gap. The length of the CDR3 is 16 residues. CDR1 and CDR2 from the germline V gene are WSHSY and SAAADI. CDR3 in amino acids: CASSEPQFLNQETQYF. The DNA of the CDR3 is TGCGCCAGCAGTGAGCCCCAGTTTCTCAACCAAGAGACCCAGTACTTC.

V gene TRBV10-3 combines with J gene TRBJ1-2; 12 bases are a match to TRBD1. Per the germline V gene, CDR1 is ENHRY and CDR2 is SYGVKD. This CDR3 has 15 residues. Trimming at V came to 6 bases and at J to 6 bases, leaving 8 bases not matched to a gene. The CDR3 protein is CAIRGGTGGIDGYTF. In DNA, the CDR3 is TGTGCCATCAGAGGGGGGACAGGGGGCATTGATGGCTACACCTTC.

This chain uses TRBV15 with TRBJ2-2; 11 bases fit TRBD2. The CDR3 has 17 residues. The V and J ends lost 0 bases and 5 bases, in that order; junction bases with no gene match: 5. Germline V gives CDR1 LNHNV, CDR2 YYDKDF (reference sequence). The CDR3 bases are TGTGCCACCAGCAGAGATCTACTAGCGGGAGTAACCGGGGAGCTGTTTTTT. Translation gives CATSRDLLAGVTGELFF.

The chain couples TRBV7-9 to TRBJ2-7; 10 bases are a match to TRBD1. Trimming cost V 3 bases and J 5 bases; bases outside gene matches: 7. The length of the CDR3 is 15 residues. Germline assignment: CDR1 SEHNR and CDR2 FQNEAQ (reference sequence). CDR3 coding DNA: TGTGCCAGCAGCTTCGGACAGGGGGGAGTCCACGAGCAGTACTTC. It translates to CASSFGQGGVHEQYF.

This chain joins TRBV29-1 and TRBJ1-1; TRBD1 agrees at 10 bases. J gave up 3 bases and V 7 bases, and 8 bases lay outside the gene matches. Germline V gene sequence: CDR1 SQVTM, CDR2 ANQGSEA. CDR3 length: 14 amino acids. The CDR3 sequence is CSGKTGGLYTEAFF. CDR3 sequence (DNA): TGCAGCGGAAAGACAGGGGGCTTATACACTGAAGCTTTCTTT.

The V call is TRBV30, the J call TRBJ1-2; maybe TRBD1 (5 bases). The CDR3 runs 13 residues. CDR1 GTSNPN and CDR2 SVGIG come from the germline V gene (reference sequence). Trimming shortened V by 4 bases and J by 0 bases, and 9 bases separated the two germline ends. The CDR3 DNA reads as TGTGCCTGGACGGGACTGGCTAACTATGGCTACACCTTC. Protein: CAWTGLANYGYTF.

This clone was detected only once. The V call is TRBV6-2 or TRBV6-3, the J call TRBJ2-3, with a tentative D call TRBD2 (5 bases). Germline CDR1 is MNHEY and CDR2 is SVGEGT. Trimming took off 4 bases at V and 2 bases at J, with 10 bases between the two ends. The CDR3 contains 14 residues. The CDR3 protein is CASSWTGSTDTQYF. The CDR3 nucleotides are TGTGCCAGCAGTTGGACGGGGTCCACAGATACGCAGTATTTT.

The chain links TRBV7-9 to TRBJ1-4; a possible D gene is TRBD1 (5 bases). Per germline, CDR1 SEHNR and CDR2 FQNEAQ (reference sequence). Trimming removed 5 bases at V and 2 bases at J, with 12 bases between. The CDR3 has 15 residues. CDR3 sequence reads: CASSQGGWTNEKLFF. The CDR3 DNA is TGTGCCAGCAGCCAGGGTGGTTGGACTAATGAAAAACTGTTTTTT.

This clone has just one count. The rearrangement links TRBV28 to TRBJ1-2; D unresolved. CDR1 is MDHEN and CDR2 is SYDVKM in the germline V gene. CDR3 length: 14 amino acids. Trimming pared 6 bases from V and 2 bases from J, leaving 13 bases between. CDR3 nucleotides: TGTGCCAGCAGCCGCTTGGCCGGGAACTATGGCTACACCTTC. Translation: CASSRLAGNYGYTF.

In DNA, the CDR3 is TGTGCCAGCAGTCCCGGGACAGGGGATCAGCCCCAGCATTTT. Encoded protein: CASSPGTGDQPQHF. This chain joins TRBV27 and TRBJ1-5; 10 bases align to TRBD1. The V and J ends lost 5 bases and 5 bases, in that order; junction bases with no gene match: 3. This CDR3 region has 14 residues. Germline CDR1 reads MNHEY; CDR2 reads SMNVEV (reference sequence).

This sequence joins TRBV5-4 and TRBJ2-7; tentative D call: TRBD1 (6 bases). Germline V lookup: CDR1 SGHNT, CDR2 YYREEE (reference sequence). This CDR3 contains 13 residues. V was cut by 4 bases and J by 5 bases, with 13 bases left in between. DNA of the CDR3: TGTGCCAGCAGCAGACAGGACAGCCACGAGCAGTACTTC. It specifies CASSRQDSHEQYF.

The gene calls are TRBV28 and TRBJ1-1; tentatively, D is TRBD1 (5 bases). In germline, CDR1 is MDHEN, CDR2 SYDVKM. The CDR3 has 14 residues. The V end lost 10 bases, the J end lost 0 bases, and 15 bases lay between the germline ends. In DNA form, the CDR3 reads TGTGCCACCATTCCGTCAGGGATGAACACTGAAGCTTTCTTT. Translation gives CATIPSGMNTEAFF. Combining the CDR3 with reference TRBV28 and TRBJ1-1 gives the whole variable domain DVKVTQSSRYLVKRTGEKVFLECVQDMDHENMFWYRQDPGLGLRLIYFSYDVKMKEKGDIPEGYSVSREKKERFSLILESASTNQTSMYLCATIPSGMNTEAFFGQGTRLTVV.

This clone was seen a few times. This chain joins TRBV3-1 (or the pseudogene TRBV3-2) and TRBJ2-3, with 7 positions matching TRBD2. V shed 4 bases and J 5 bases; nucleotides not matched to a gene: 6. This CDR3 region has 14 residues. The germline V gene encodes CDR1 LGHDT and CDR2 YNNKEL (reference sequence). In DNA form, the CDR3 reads TGTGCCAGCAGCCCTAGCGGATTCTTAGATACGCAGTATTTT. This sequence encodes CASSPSGFLDTQYF.

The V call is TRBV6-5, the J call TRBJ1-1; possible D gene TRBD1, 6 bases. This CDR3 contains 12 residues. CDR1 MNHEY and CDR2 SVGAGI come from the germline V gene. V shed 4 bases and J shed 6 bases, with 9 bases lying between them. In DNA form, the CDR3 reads TGTGCCAGCAGTTCCAGGGGACCTGAAGCTTTCTTT. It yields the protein CASSSRGPEAFF.

For the CDR3, the DNA is TGTGCCAGTAGACACAGGGGAGGCAATCAGCCCCAGCATTTT. Protein: CASRHRGGNQPQHF. The J gene is TRBJ1-5, the V gene TRBV19, with TRBD1 matching 7 bases. The V and J ends lost 6 bases and 2 bases, in that order; junction bases with no gene match: 4. The CDR3 is 14 residues long. In germline, CDR1 is LNHDA, CDR2 SQIVND (reference sequence). Filled out from reference TRBV19 and TRBJ1-5, the complete variable domain reads DGGITQSPKYLFRKEGQNVTLSCEQNLNHDAMYWYRQDPGQGLRLIYYSQIVNDFQKGDIAEGYSVSREKKESFPLTVTSAQKNPTAFYLCASRHRGGNQPQHFGDGTRLSIL.